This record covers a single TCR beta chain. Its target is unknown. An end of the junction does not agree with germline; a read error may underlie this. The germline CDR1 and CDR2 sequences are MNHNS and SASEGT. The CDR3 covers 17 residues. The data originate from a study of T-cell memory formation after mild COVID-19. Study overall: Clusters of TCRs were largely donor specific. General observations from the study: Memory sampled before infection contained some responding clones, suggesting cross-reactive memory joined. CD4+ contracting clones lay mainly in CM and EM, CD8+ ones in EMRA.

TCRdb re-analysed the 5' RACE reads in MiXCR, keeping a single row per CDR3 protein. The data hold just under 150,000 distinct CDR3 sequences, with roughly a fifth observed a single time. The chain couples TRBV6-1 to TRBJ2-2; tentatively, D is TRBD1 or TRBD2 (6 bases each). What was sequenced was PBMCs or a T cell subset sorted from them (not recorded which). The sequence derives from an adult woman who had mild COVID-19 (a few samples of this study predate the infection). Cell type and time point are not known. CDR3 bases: TGTGCCAGCAGTGAAGCAGGAGGGGGGCGGAACGCCGGGGAGCTGTTTTTT. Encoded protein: CASSEAGGGRNAGELFF.